This T cell receptor (beta chain) is drawn from a study of blood T cell repertoires in COVID-19 (dated by TCRdb to the early 2020s). About the full investigation: Samples from collaborators originated in the United States, Italy and Spain and spanned both the acute and convalescent phases of COVID-19. The prospective study material was composed of cDNA or gDNA derived from T cells, B-cell-depleted T cells, or PBMCs. Deeply sampled blood TCRbeta repertoires from subjects exposed to, actively infected with, or recovered from COVID-19 were included in the dataset. The repertoires were released in a freely available public database meant as a resource for research on the immune response to SARS-CoV-2. Samples were obtained from the ongoing ImmuneRACE study (first 160 participants) and from over a thousand subjects provided by 6 global collaborators. Nearly every sample came with metadata listing a de-identified subject ID, COVID-19 status, age in years and sex. Where available, HLA class I and class II types were taken from metadata supplied by the sample provider and were not determined by assay-based typing.

General conclusions and limits of the study: Clinical and demographic metadata were provided uncurated, with the amount varying by source and participant.

Collaborating institutions collected whole blood in K2EDTA tubes following their own protocols. For TCRbeta analysis, collaborators shipped samples in one of three forms: frozen whole blood, isolated PBMCs, or DNA extracted from either of those sample types. A word on this clone: Its antigen specificity is not known. No per-base quality is available; no much larger clone lies one base away.

The immunoSEQ Assay, a bias-controlled multiplex PCR, was used to amplify TCRbeta CDR3 regions from genomic DNA. The paper's data handling went like this. The number of nucleated cells in each sample was estimated by amplification of reference gene primers within the assay. To quantify the absolute abundance of each unique TCRbeta CDR3 rearrangement, sequence reads were collapsed and filtered. For each sample, productive Simpson clonality was calculated by taking the square root of Simpson's diversity index across productive rearrangements. The table comes from immuneACCESS by way of TCRdb, which keeps in-frame sequences with V and J called. Part of the clones is missing from these tables; in studies checked, under half for an unresolved V gene and the rest for unknown reasons. D and trimming were read from the DNA, whereas the V and J calls and clone size are those reported in that table. The sample contains over 150,000 clones, approximately 86% of them found a single time. The ten most abundant clones make up 2.5% to 3.5% of the sample.

The material sequenced was peripheral blood. The sequence was collected from a man between 35 and 55 years old with active or convalescent COVID-19.

The sequenced DNA is TGTGCCAGTAGTATCGAAGGGTTACGGGAGGATCATGGCTACACCTTC. It translates as CASSIEGLREDHGYTF. This chain is built from TRBV19 and TRBJ1-2, with the D gene call left open. V and J lose 3 bases and 6 bases, and a span of 20 bases separates them. The germline V gene (reference sequence) supplies CDR1 LNHDA and CDR2 SQIVND. Including cysteine and phenylalanine, the CDR3 has 16 amino acids. The retained sequence is limited to the CDR3, 48 bases, with the frame set at the first base.